A single sample is the source of the 5 T cell receptor beta chains below, sequenced in a study of glioma-infiltrating T cells. Using RNA template, CDR3s of TCR alpha and beta were amplified with iRepertoire arm-PCR. TCRdb called the multiplex PCR reads again in MiXCR, with one record for every CDR3 protein. Of around 190,000 distinct CDR3 sequences in the sample, about 46% were seen once. Sequenced sample: glioma tissue, nonneoplastic brain tissue, or PBMCs (not recorded which). These receptors all come from a human donor with low-grade glioma or glioblastoma, undergoing nonglioma brain surgery, or in good health (not recorded which).

The chain links TRBV11-2 to TRBJ2-3; D assignment may be TRBD1 or TRBD2 (5 bases each). Trimming shortened V by 5 bases and J by 4 bases, and 16 bases separated the two germline ends. The CDR3 contains 15 residues. Germline V gives CDR1 SGHAT, CDR2 FQNNGV. The CDR3 sequence is CASSRGAPSPDTQYF. The CDR3 DNA reads TGTGCCAGCAGCCGAGGGGCGCCAAGCCCAGATACGCAGTATTTT. Together with reference TRBV11-2 and TRBJ2-3, the CDR3 gives the full variable domain: EAGVAQSPRYKIIEKRQSVAFWCNPISGHATLYWYQQILGQGPKLLIQFQNNGVVDDSQLPKDRFSAERLKGVDSTLKIQPAKLEDSAVYLCASSRGAPSPDTQYFGPGTRLTVL.

The table lists this clonotype with many counts. This rearrangement joins TRBV27 to TRBJ2-5; no clear D gene. The CDR3 totals 15 residues. V lost 2 bases and J lost 4, with 14 bases in between. Germline assignment: CDR1 MNHEY and CDR2 SMNVEV (reference sequence). CDR3 region: CASSLVRSNGETQYF. As DNA, the CDR3 is TGTGCCAGCAGTTTAGTCAGGAGTAACGGAGAGACCCAGTACTTC.

Ten or more counts support this clonotype. For the CDR3, the DNA is TGTGCCAGCAGACCACCGGGACAGTACCACCAAGAGACCCAGTACTTC. Translating it yields CASRPPGQYHQETQYF. The chain joins TRBV28 to TRBJ2-5; 7 bases match TRBD1. Trimming removed 6 bases from V and 0 bases from J; junction bases left unmatched: 10. Germline V CDR1 and CDR2: MDHEN, SYDVKM. CDR3 length: 16 residues. The full variable domain, its missing parts supplied by reference TRBV28 and TRBJ2-5, is DVKVTQSSRYLVKRTGEKVFLECVQDMDHENMFWYRQDPGLGLRLIYFSYDVKMKEKGDIPEGYSVSREKKERFSLILESASTNQTSMYLCASRPPGQYHQETQYFGPGTRLLVL.

In this sample, this clonotype turned up once. With a much larger clone just one base away, this may be a read error. V and J are TRBV7-2 and TRBJ2-5; TRBD1 agrees at 8 bases. J was trimmed by 5 bases and V by 3 bases; bases with no gene match: 8. This CDR3 comprises 15 residues. The germline V gene encodes CDR1 SGHTA and CDR2 FQGNSA. The CDR3 spells CASSFSGGFWETQYF. The DNA for the CDR3 is TGTGCCAGCAGCTTCTCAGGGGGCTTTTGGGAGACCCAGTACTTC.

For this clonotype: A single base separates this from a much larger clone, so it may be a read error. The V gene is TRBV2, the J gene TRBJ1-4; D unresolved. The CDR3 loop spans 13 amino acids. Germline CDR1 SNHLY, CDR2 FYNNEI. The CDR3 nucleotides read TGTGCCAGCGGTGAGGGATATAATGAAAAACTGTTTTTT. Its translation is CASGEGYNEKLFF.